This is a list of T cell receptor beta chains from one sample in a study of Ad26.COV2.S vaccination and SARS-CoV-2 variants. TCRdb keeps only in-frame clones here, not all; method: immunoSEQ multiplex PCR. The sample consists of around 450,000 clones, about nine tenths of them appearing once. Sequencing was performed on peripheral blood, taken in a trial of Ad26.COV2.S vaccine versus placebo. The receptor set was obtained from a person aged 18-60 years who received the Ad26.COV2.S COVID-19 vaccine or a placebo. Both conserved end residues are trimmed from each CDR3.

v_call: TRBV6-1
j_call: TRBJ1-5
cdr3_aa: ASSDREGSNQPQH

v_call: TRBV3-1/TRBV3-2
j_call: TRBJ2-1
cdr3_aa: ASSRGPGSSYNEQF

v_call: TRBV7-9
j_call: TRBJ2-3
cdr3_aa: ASSFGGLSTDTQY

v_call: TRBV10-3
j_call: TRBJ2-1
cdr3_aa: AISYGGDEQF

v_call: TRBV29-1
j_call: TRBJ1-1
cdr3_aa: SVAGQGLEAF

v_call: TRBV6-2/TRBV6-3
j_call: TRBJ2-7
cdr3_aa: ASSYSRTDISGTHSYEQY

v_call: TRBV21-1
j_call: TRBJ2-4
cdr3_aa: ARRESQGMAKNIQY

v_call: TRBV18
j_call: TRBJ1-5
cdr3_aa: ASSPGQGGNQPQH

v_call: TRBV7-9
j_call: TRBJ2-7
cdr3_aa: ASSLVRDRGAEQY

v_call: TRBV6-1
j_call: TRBJ2-3
cdr3_aa: ASSEAEGGLTDTQY

v_call: TRBV28
j_call: TRBJ2-7
cdr3_aa: ASSLNSYEQY

v_call: TRBV7-2
j_call: TRBJ1-4
cdr3_aa: ASSLGPPGGVTNEKLF

v_call: TRBV18
j_call: TRBJ2-7
cdr3_aa: ASSPATDSSYEQY

v_call: TRBV3-1/TRBV3-2
j_call: TRBJ2-5
cdr3_aa: ASSQGTGDQETQY

v_call: TRBV30
j_call: TRBJ2-2
cdr3_aa: AWSVLVQGGGELF

v_call: TRBV5-1
j_call: TRBJ2-1
cdr3_aa: ASSLFFLAGGDNEQF

v_call: TRBV9
j_call: TRBJ2-1
cdr3_aa: ASSVDMGDEQF

v_call: TRBV24-1
j_call: TRBJ2-1
cdr3_aa: ATRASGYNEQF

v_call: TRBV6-5
j_call: TRBJ1-1
cdr3_aa: ASSYGKGEAF

v_call: TRBV18
j_call: TRBJ2-2
cdr3_aa: ASSPLANTGELF

v_call: TRBV9
j_call: TRBJ2-7
cdr3_aa: ASSRAGEQY

v_call: TRBV3-1/TRBV3-2
j_call: TRBJ2-5
cdr3_aa: ASSQGLETQY

v_call: TRBV7-2
j_call: TRBJ2-7
cdr3_aa: ASSFGYLYEQY

v_call: TRBV3-1/TRBV3-2
j_call: TRBJ2-5
cdr3_aa: ASSQGASRETQY

v_call: TRBV7-3
j_call: TRBJ1-5
cdr3_aa: ASSEGANQPQH

v_call: TRBV28
j_call: TRBJ1-5
cdr3_aa: ASSPGGPNQPQH

v_call: TRBV5-1
j_call: TRBJ2-2
cdr3_aa: ASSLQPAENTGELF

v_call: TRBV28
j_call: TRBJ1-6
cdr3_aa: ASSLFLTGWNSPLH

v_call: TRBV6-5
j_call: TRBJ1-2
cdr3_aa: ASSSGTGRRYT

v_call: TRBV27
j_call: TRBJ1-3
cdr3_aa: ASSQSSGNTIY

v_call: TRBV2
j_call: TRBJ1-6
cdr3_aa: ASSDARGDSPLH

v_call: TRBV3-1/TRBV3-2
j_call: TRBJ2-1
cdr3_aa: ASSQEQLAGNEQF

v_call: TRBV30
j_call: TRBJ2-7
cdr3_aa: AWSFHGVNFYEQY

v_call: TRBV28
j_call: TRBJ1-1
cdr3_aa: ASSLGGTTEAF

v_call: TRBV14
j_call: TRBJ2-7
cdr3_aa: ASISAGTGTSGALGYEQY

v_call: TRBV6-2/TRBV6-3
j_call: TRBJ2-3
cdr3_aa: ASSQLFGGQGDTQY

v_call: TRBV7-9
j_call: TRBJ2-3
cdr3_aa: ASGSDRRSTDTQY

v_call: TRBV11-3
j_call: TRBJ1-1
cdr3_aa: ASSLRTGEITEAF

v_call: TRBV18
j_call: TRBJ2-1
cdr3_aa: ASSPPLVNEQF

v_call: TRBV15
j_call: TRBJ1-5
cdr3_aa: ATSSWGINQPQH

v_call: TRBV2
j_call: TRBJ2-5
cdr3_aa: ASSEPTSGRGETQY